The next 31 T cell receptor beta chains were all read from a single sample in a study of PD-1 blockade in classical Hodgkin lymphoma. Profiling relied on immunoSEQ multiplex PCR, and the TCRdb table lists in-frame clones only, not all of them. The sample records 15,000 to 20,000 clones, about 80% being singletons. Documented time point: cycle 4 day 1 (C4D1), after less than seven weeks of nivolumab. All trial patients relapsed after autologous stem cell transplantation. The specimen comprised peripheral blood mononuclear cells (PBMCs), sampled before the fourth cycle of nivolumab. These receptors all stem from a human donor with classical Hodgkin lymphoma.

The chain couples TRBV5-1 to TRBJ1-6; 8 bases align to TRBD1. The CDR3 is 15 amino acids. The J segment lost 7 bases and the V segment lost 2 bases, leaving 5 bases of the junction unmatched. Germline CDR1 SGHRS, CDR2 YFSETQ. This CDR3 reads CASSFTGGENSPLHF. The CDR3 DNA follows: TGCGCCAGCAGCTTTACAGGGGGGGAGAATTCACCCCTCCACTTT.

The chain links TRBV5-1 to TRBJ1-4, with D tentatively TRBD1 (5 bases). Germline V CDR1 and CDR2: SGHRS, YFSETQ. Trimming stripped 4 bases from V and 4 bases from J, with 11 bases between. This CDR3 contains 14 residues. For the CDR3, the DNA is TGCGCCAGCAGCCACGGGACTGGTAATGAAAAACTGTTTTTT. Its translation is CASSHGTGNEKLFF.

This clone was found a few times. V and J are TRBV11-1 and TRBJ1-6; 9 bases are shared with TRBD1. Germline V gene lookup returns CDR1 SGHAT and CDR2 FQDESV (reference sequence). Unmatched junction bases numbered 6, after V lost 5 bases and J lost 7 bases. CDR3 length: 15 amino acids. CDR3 residues: CASSGAGTGNSPLHF. The CDR3 nucleotides are TGTGCCAGCAGCGGCGCCGGGACAGGGAATTCACCCCTCCACTTT.

This clone is a singleton in its sample. The CDR3 sequence is CASSPDRGLEQFF. CDR3 in DNA: TGTGCCAGCTCACCAGACAGGGGGCTTGAGCAGTTCTTC. The rearrangement joins TRBV18 to TRBJ2-1; TRBD1 matches 10 bases. The trim removed 2 bases at V and 9 bases at J, leaving 1 base unmatched. The CDR3 has 13 amino acids. Germline loops: CDR1 KGHSH, CDR2 LQKENI.

This chain links TRBV19 with TRBJ1-4; 10 nucleotides agree with TRBD1. V shed 9 bases and J 6 bases; nucleotides not matched to a gene: 4. Looked up from germline, CDR1 is LNHDA and CDR2 is SQIVND (reference sequence). CDR3 length: 13 residues. Here the CDR3 reads CASAGQGYEKLFF. The CDR3 DNA sequence: TGTGCCAGCGCGGGACAGGGGTATGAAAAACTGTTTTTT. The full variable domain, with the rest looked up from reference TRBV19 and TRBJ1-4, is DGGITQSPKYLFRKEGQNVTLSCEQNLNHDAMYWYRQDPGQGLRLIYYSQIVNDFQKGDIAEGYSVSREKKESFPLTVTSAQKNPTAFYLCASAGQGYEKLFFGSGTQLSVL.

This chain connects TRBV2 to TRBJ1-1; no definite D call. CDR1 and CDR2 (germline): SNHLY, FYNNEI. V lost 10 bases and J 2 bases, leaving 20 bases between the germline ends. The CDR3 contains 15 residues. CDR3 residues: CAKRSPGHSNTEAFF. The CDR3 nucleotides read TGTGCCAAGCGCTCCCCGGGTCACAGCAACACTGAAGCTTTCTTT.

This chain links TRBV4-3 with TRBJ2-7; D gene unclear. With 0 bases removed from V and 2 bases from J, the gap between germline ends came to 14 bases. The CDR3 is made up of 16 amino acids. Germline CDR1 is LGHNA and CDR2 is YSLEER. The CDR3 sequence is CASSQDLGQNTYEQYF. The DNA of the CDR3 is TGCGCCAGCAGCCAAGACTTAGGGCAAAATACCTACGAGCAGTACTTC.

This sequence joins TRBV11-2 and TRBJ1-1; D possibly corresponds to TRBD1 (5 bases). Trimming left V 4 bases short and J 6 bases short, with 15 bases between. Per the germline V gene, CDR1 is SGHAT and CDR2 is FQNNGV. This CDR3 region has 14 residues. CDR3 region: CASSWEGSPAEAFF. In DNA, the CDR3 is TGTGCCAGCAGCTGGGAGGGGAGCCCAGCTGAAGCTTTCTTT.

The genes are TRBV6-5 and TRBJ2-5; D call uncertain. This CDR3 has 11 residues. Germline V gene sequence: CDR1 MNHEY, CDR2 SVGAGI. The V and J ends lost 5 bases and 4 bases respectively, with 5 bases between them. The CDR3 DNA follows: TGTGCCAGCAGTACCGGAGAGACCCAGTACTTC. The encoded protein is CASSTGETQYF.

The V call is TRBV5-1, the J call TRBJ1-3; D is unresolved. This CDR3 comprises 15 residues. Germline V lookup: CDR1 SGHRS, CDR2 YFSETQ. The ends were cut back, 0 bases at V and 4 bases at J, with 11 bases in the middle. CDR3 sequence (DNA): TGCGCCAGCAGCTTGGCCGGAGTAGCGGGAAACACCATATATTTT. Its protein product is CASSLAGVAGNTIYF.

The CDR3 nucleotides are TGTGCCAGCAGCCACGTACAGGTGACGAACACCGGGGAGCTGTTTTTT. As protein: CASSHVQVTNTGELFF. This chain links TRBV16 with TRBJ2-2, with D tentatively TRBD1 (5 bases). Trimming took 3 bases from V and 0 from J, leaving 11 bases between them. The CDR3 totals 16 residues. Germline values: CDR1 KGHSY, CDR2 FQNENV.

This chain links TRBV5-1 with TRBJ1-6; the D gene is possibly TRBD1 (5 bases). CDR1 SGHRS and CDR2 YFSETQ come from the germline V gene. This CDR3 is built from 16 residues. Trimming pared 4 bases from V and 8 bases from J, leaving 19 bases between. The CDR3 sequence is CASSMAPGGVDSPLHF. As DNA, the CDR3 is TGCGCCAGCAGCATGGCCCCAGGAGGGGTTGATTCACCCCTCCACTTT.

V gene TRBV6-1 combines with J gene TRBJ2-3; TRBD2 agrees at 11 bases. Looked up from germline, CDR1 is MNHNS and CDR2 is SASEGT. The CDR3 sequence is 15 residues long. V lost 2 bases to trimming and J lost 6 bases; unmatched junction nucleotides: 4. The CDR3 spells CASSELAGGVDTQYF. The CDR3 region has the DNA TGTGCCAGCAGTGAACTAGCGGGGGGTGTGGATACGCAGTATTTT.

The chain uses TRBV14 and TRBJ1-2; 11 bases are a match to TRBD1. The V and J ends lost 5 bases and 8 bases, in that order; junction bases with no gene match: 4. The CDR3 totals 13 residues. The germline CDR1 and CDR2 sequences are SGHDN and FVKESK. CDR3 sequence (DNA): TGTGCCAGCAGCTTCCGGGACAGGGGGGGCTACACCTTC. As protein: CASSFRDRGGYTF.

The chain links TRBV7-8 to TRBJ1-5, with TRBD1 as a possible D gene (6 bases). V was pared by 4 bases and J by 4 bases, with 8 bases between. The CDR3 has 13 residues. The germline CDR1 and CDR2 sequences are SGHVS and FQNEAQ. CDR3 sequence reads: CASSWDKNQPQHF. The DNA for the CDR3 is TGTGCCAGCAGCTGGGACAAAAATCAGCCCCAGCATTTT.

The chain links TRBV4-1 to TRBJ2-5, with 8 bases lining up with TRBD2. The CDR3 has 19 amino acids. After removal of 1 base from V and 6 bases from J, the junction contained 19 bases not matched to a gene. Germline V gives CDR1 MGHRA, CDR2 YSYEKL. The CDR3 region is CASSQAGAAGGAHRQTQYF. CDR3 nucleotide sequence: TGCGCCAGCAGCCAAGCGGGGGCTGCCGGGGGGGCCCACAGGCAGACCCAGTACTTC.

The genes are TRBV7-9 and TRBJ2-1; 7 bases agree with TRBD1. CDR1 is SEHNR and CDR2 is FQNEAQ in the germline V gene (reference sequence). The CDR3 is made up of 14 amino acids. After removal of 1 base from V and 6 bases from J, the junction contained 3 bases not matched to a gene. In nucleotides, the CDR3 is TGTGCCAGCAGCTTAGAGACAGGGCTCAATGAGCAGTTCTTC. Protein: CASSLETGLNEQFF.

J is TRBJ2-1 and V is TRBV5-1; D assignment may be TRBD1 or TRBD2 (6 bases each). Deletions cut 4 bases from V and 7 bases from J, with 15 bases between. The CDR3 is 14 residues long. Germline CDR1 SGHRS, CDR2 YFSETQ. The CDR3 DNA reads TGCGCCAGCAGCAACCTTCCGGGGGCAAATGAGCAGTTCTTC. This sequence encodes CASSNLPGANEQFF.

The CDR3 region has the DNA TGTGCCAGTAGTATCCAAAACGGGCGAAGCAATCAGCCCCAGCATTTT. This translates into CASSIQNGRSNQPQHF. This chain links TRBV19 with TRBJ1-5; D is undetermined. Germline V gene lookup returns CDR1 LNHDA and CDR2 SQIVND (reference sequence). Trimming pared 3 bases from V and 1 base from J, leaving 13 bases between. The CDR3 totals 16 residues.

The genes are TRBV5-1 and TRBJ2-5; 7 bases align to TRBD2. The CDR3 is 14 amino acids. Germline loops: CDR1 SGHRS, CDR2 YFSETQ. J gave up 3 bases and V 2 bases, and 4 bases lay outside the gene matches. CDR3 sequence reads: CASSFSLAEETQYF. Here the CDR3 DNA reads TGCGCCAGCAGCTTTAGCCTAGCGGAAGAGACCCAGTACTTC.

With regard to this clone: The identical CDR3 is also encoded by other nucleotide sequences in the sample. The chain couples TRBV5-1 to TRBJ2-7; 7 positions agree with TRBD2. V lost 0 bases to trimming and J lost 6 bases; unmatched junction nucleotides: 6. This CDR3 is 14 amino acids long. Germline CDR1 reads SGHRS; CDR2 reads YFSETQ. The CDR3 loop reads CASSLVAGVGEQYF. DNA for the CDR3: TGCGCCAGCAGCTTGGTTGCGGGGGTGGGCGAGCAGTACTTC. Full variable domain (outside the CDR3, taken from reference TRBV5-1 and TRBJ2-7): KAGVTQTPRYLIKTRGQQVTLSCSPISGHRSVSWYQQTPGQGLQFLFEYFSETQRNKGNFPGRFSGRQFSNSRSEMNVSTLELGDSALYLCASSLVAGVGEQYFGPGTRLTVT.

The chain employs TRBV6-5 and TRBJ2-7; 8 nucleotides agree with TRBD1. The V gene end was trimmed by 5 bases and the J gene end by 6 bases; junction bases not matched to a gene: 6. The CDR3 extends over 13 amino acids. Germline lookup yields CDR1 MNHEY and CDR2 SVGAGI. The CDR3 nucleotides are TGTGCCAGCAGTGGACAGGGCTTTGGCGAGCAGTACTTC. Its protein is CASSGQGFGEQYF.

The chain is built from TRBV7-8 and TRBJ2-7; no clear D gene. The germline gives CDR1 SGHVS, CDR2 FQNEAQ. The CDR3 consists of 15 residues. V dropped 1 base and J dropped 7 bases, with 17 bases sitting between them. CDR3 nucleotides: TGTGCCAGCAGCTTAGTGTCACAGATGCTGGGGGAGCAGTACTTC. Its protein is CASSLVSQMLGEQYF.

Only a few counts were recorded for this clone. The V call is TRBV7-8, the J call TRBJ2-7, with D possibly being TRBD1 (6 bases). Looked up from germline, CDR1 is SGHVS and CDR2 is FQNEAQ. The CDR3 is made up of 15 amino acids. Trimming pared 0 bases from V and 3 bases from J, leaving 12 bases between. The CDR3 nucleotides read TGTGCCAGCAGCTTAGCGCTAATACAGGGCTACGAGCAGTACTTC. Its translation is CASSLALIQGYEQYF. Combining the CDR3 with reference TRBV7-8 and TRBJ2-7 gives the whole variable domain GAGVSQSPRYKVAKRGQDVALRCDPISGHVSLFWYQQALGQGPEFLTYFQNEAQLDKSGLPSDRFFAERPEGSVSTLKIQRTQQEDSAVYLCASSLALIQGYEQYFGPGTRLTVT.

V gene TRBV7-9 combines with J gene TRBJ1-2; D is uncertain. CDR1 is SEHNR, CDR2 FQNEAQ, per germline (reference sequence). V dropped 5 bases and J dropped 6 bases, with 16 bases sitting between them. The length of the CDR3 is 14 residues. CDR3 sequence reads: CASSLTTVEDGYTF. In DNA, the CDR3 is TGTGCCAGCAGCCTAACGACGGTAGAGGATGGCTACACCTTC.

J is TRBJ1-2 and V is TRBV7-8; TRBD1 might be the D (6 bases). CDR1 SGHVS and CDR2 FQNEAQ come from the germline V gene. Trimming cost V 1 base and J 0 bases, with 6 bases left between them. This CDR3 has 14 amino acids. CDR3 coding DNA: TGTGCCAGCAGCTTAGAGGGGGCTAACTATGGCTACACCTTC. Translating it yields CASSLEGANYGYTF. Full variable domain (missing parts from reference TRBV7-8 and TRBJ1-2): GAGVSQSPRYKVAKRGQDVALRCDPISGHVSLFWYQQALGQGPEFLTYFQNEAQLDKSGLPSDRFFAERPEGSVSTLKIQRTQQEDSAVYLCASSLEGANYGYTFGSGTRLTVV.

This clone has just one count. For the CDR3, the DNA is TGCGCCAGCAGCCAGGGGTACTACAATGAGCAGTTCTTC. It yields the protein CASSQGYYNEQFF. The chain is built from TRBV5-1 and TRBJ2-1, with D possibly matching TRBD1 (6 bases). The CDR3 is 13 residues long. CDR1 is SGHRS, CDR2 YFSETQ, per germline. Between the trimmed V and J ends, which lost 4 bases and 3 bases, there was a span of 8 bases.

The chain has TRBV10-3 and TRBJ1-1; 7 bases line up with TRBD1. The CDR3 is 17 residues long. The V gene's germline CDR1 is ENHRY and CDR2 SYGVKD. The V segment lost 0 bases and the J segment 1 base; nucleotides outside the gene matches: 8. CDR3 sequence reads: CAISESGPGGENTEAFF. CDR3 DNA: TGTGCCATCAGTGAGTCGGGACCAGGGGGGGAGAACACTGAAGCTTTCTTT.

This chain links TRBV7-9 with TRBJ2-5; 8 bases map to TRBD1. This CDR3 contains 14 residues. The germline V gene encodes CDR1 SEHNR and CDR2 FQNEAQ (reference sequence). V lost 3 bases, J lost 5 bases, and 5 bases stayed unmatched. CDR3 nucleotides: TGTGCCAGCAGCTTCCGGACAGGGATGGAGACCCAGTACTTC. It specifies CASSFRTGMETQYF.

The J gene is TRBJ1-3, the V gene TRBV6-6; TRBD1 aligns across 7 bases. Germline V gives CDR1 MNHNY, CDR2 SVGAGI (reference sequence). V shed 4 bases and J 0 bases; nucleotides not matched to a gene: 6. CDR3 length equals 16 residues. CDR3 nucleotide sequence: TGTGCCAGCAGTTGGACAGGCCTGAACTCTGGAAACACCATATATTTT. Translation: CASSWTGLNSGNTIYF.

In this sample, this clone turned up once. The CDR3 loop is CASSSIRQGVTDTQYF. The CDR3 DNA follows: TGTGCCAGCAGCAGCATAAGACAGGGGGTGACAGATACGCAGTATTTT. This rearrangement joins TRBV21-1 to TRBJ2-3; the DNA was not compared with TRBD1, the D call given in the table. TRBV21-1 has pseudogene status. CDR3 size: 16 residues.